The clone carrying this TCR beta chain was counted a few times. The antigen remains undetermined. Attached unique molecular identifiers marked individual cDNA molecules. One entry per CDR3 protein results from TCRdb running MiXCR on the 5' RACE reads. The table has tens of thousands of distinct CDR3 sequences, less than 8% seen once. The sample comes from a study of early T cells in non-severe SARS-CoV-2 infection. Study-wide background: Bulk RNA isolated from unsorted whole blood underwent sequencing; chains were not paired.

The junction had 6 bases not matched to a gene; V was cut back by 2 bases and J by 2 bases. Germline-derived CDR1 and CDR2 are SEHNR and FQNEAQ (reference sequence). The length of the CDR3 is 15 residues. Findings of the study overall: The study's VDJdb matching favored anti-spike CD8 responses and missed private and CD4 specificities.

The sequence derives from an adult who was a healthcare worker with PCR-confirmed SARS-CoV-2 infection or an uninfected control (not recorded which). V and J are TRBV7-9 and TRBJ2-7, with TRBD2 matching over 7 bases. Source material: whole blood. The CDR3 protein is CASSLYSGPTYEQYF. In DNA form, the CDR3 reads TGTGCCAGCAGCTTATATAGCGGGCCAACCTACGAGCAGTACTTC.